This T cell receptor (beta chain) derives from a study of CD8 T cells in ankylosing spondylitis. General study findings and limits: Blood from ankylosing spondylitis patients appeared to carry a characteristic eight-variant TCR beta motif. Certain motif variants had earlier been reported in reactive arthritis synovial fluid and blood. Peripheral blood samples showed relatively rare disease-linked clones, and these clones were CD8+. Disease-associated clones were reportedly significantly overrepresented in matched ankylosing spondylitis synovial fluid.

Looked up from germline, CDR1 is SQVTM and CDR2 is ANQGSEA. Trimming at V came to 2 bases and at J to 10 bases, leaving 2 bases not matched to a gene. CDR3 length equals 11 residues. With molecular barcodes, quantitative 5'-RACE was used to make the TCR beta libraries. From the 5' RACE reads, TCRdb called clonotypes with MiXCR, one entry per CDR3 protein. The sample lists approximately 540,000 distinct CDR3 sequences, roughly 13% occurring once. In the case of this clonotype: Its antigen is not known.

The sample was blood, either unsorted or a sorted T cell fraction (not recorded which). The clonotype originates from a male donor with ankylosing spondylitis. The chain is built from TRBV29-1 and TRBJ1-2, with 9 bases that match TRBD1. The CDR3 here is CSVETGGVYTF. CDR3 sequence (DNA): TGCAGCGTTGAAACAGGGGGCGTCTACACCTTC.